This T cell receptor beta chain is drawn from a study of CD8 T cells in Susac syndrome. The authors reverse transcribed roughly 0.5 to 1 ug RNA with random hexamers. TCRdb processed the immunoSEQ multiplex PCR reads anew with MiXCR; each CDR3 protein has one entry. The repertoire holds around 130,000 distinct CDR3 sequences, with around 91% as singletons. The germline V gene has CDR1 DFQATT and CDR2 SNEGSKA (reference sequence). This CDR3 region has 13 residues. V trimming: 7 bases; J trimming: 2 bases; junction bases outside the gene matches: 2. This clonotype was seen more than once but under ten times.

The receptor was derived from a human donor with multiple sclerosis. The chain has TRBV20-1 and TRBJ2-2; 9 bases fit TRBD2. Sequencing input: CD8+ T cells from PBMCs. DNA of the CDR3: TGCAGTGTGCTAGCGGGAAACACCGGGGAGCTGTTTTTT. This translates into CSVLAGNTGELFF.